This T cell receptor (beta chain) was sequenced for a study of response to subunit inactivated influenza vaccine. Using its own MiXCR run on the RT-PCR reads, TCRdb lists one record per CDR3 protein. Of hundreds of thousands of distinct CDR3 sequences in the sample, less than 30% were seen once. A note on this clonotype: Its cognate antigen is unknown.

Trimming pared 4 bases from V and 0 bases from J, leaving 19 bases between. The CDR3 length is 17 residues. Germline CDR1 and CDR2: MGHRA and YSYEKL. Study conclusions and caveats: Authors proposed each seasonal influenza vaccination draws in few new T cells.

The TCR originated in a man aged 45-65 years who received an inactivated influenza vaccine. This chain joins TRBV4-1 and TRBJ2-7, with D hard to call. The sample consisted of CD4+ T cells sorted from PBMCs, taken more than 4 days after vaccination. CDR3: CASSPWPKSQSSYEQYF. For the CDR3, the DNA is TGCGCCAGCAGCCCCTGGCCGAAGTCGCAGAGCTCCTACGAGCAGTACTTC.